The entry below gives a single T cell receptor beta chain sequence along with its context. In the original workflow: Scientists estimated how many nucleated cells there were by amplifying reference gene primers. TCRdb's table, derived via immunoSEQ multiplex PCR, lists solely in-frame clones and lacks some. The DNA gave D and trimming, while V, J and clone size come from that table. Here the sample spans more than 85,000 clones, about 87% being singletons. This sample is drawn from a study of blood T cell repertoires in COVID-19. About the study: There were acute and convalescent COVID-19 samples, and they came from the United States, Italy and Spain. Sources were T cells, B-cell-depleted T cells, or PBMCs; the material itself was cDNA or gDNA.

The germline CDR1 and CDR2 sequences are LGHDT and YNNKEL (reference sequence). This CDR3 spans 14 amino acids. Trimming took 0 bases from V and 2 from J, leaving 7 bases between them. Sequencing was performed on peripheral blood. The chain has TRBV3-1 (or the pseudogene TRBV3-2) and TRBJ1-1; D is ambiguous. This clonotype was sampled from a man between 45 and 60 years old with active or convalescent COVID-19. The CDR3 protein is CASSQESTNTEAFF. CDR3 in DNA: TGTGCCAGCAGCCAAGAGTCCACAAACACTGAAGCTTTCTTT.